These T cell receptor beta chains were read from a single sample in a study of tumor-infiltrating lymphocytes in localized non-small cell lung cancer. Only in-frame clones appear in the TCRdb table, and some are missing; sequencing was by immunoSEQ multiplex PCR. The table has about 12,000 clones, about nine tenths seen once. The sample was lung tumor tissue. These receptors were collected from a human donor with non-small cell lung cancer. CDR3s include the opening cysteine and the closing phenylalanine or tryptophan. The D gene is left open where the match is weak. The size of a clone is reported for some rows only, either as once, few or many, or as a class for expanded clones.

CDR3 protein: CASSSALGSFYTEAFF; CDR3 DNA: TGTGCCAGCAGCTCAGCTCTTGGGTCCTTCTACACTGAAGCTTTCTTT; D gene: -; J gene: TRBJ1-1; V gene: TRBV9; clone size: -
CDR3 protein: CASSLSVDTEQFF; CDR3 DNA: TGTGCTAGCAGCTTATCCGTTGATACCGAGCAGTTCTTC; D gene: -; J gene: TRBJ2-1; V gene: TRBV7-7; clone size: -
CDR3 protein: CSVATGSYGYTF; CDR3 DNA: TGCAGCGTTGCAACAGGTTCCTATGGCTACACCTTC; D gene: -; J gene: TRBJ1-2; V gene: TRBV29-1; clone size: -
CDR3 protein: CASSMIVQETQYF; CDR3 DNA: TGTGCTAGCAGCATGATCGTCCAAGAGACCCAGTACTTC; D gene: -; J gene: TRBJ2-5; V gene: TRBV7-7; clone size: -
CDR3 protein: CASSTPRDYPPKEQYF; CDR3 DNA: TGTGCCAGCAGCACCCCCCGGGACTACCCACCGAAGGAGCAGTACTTC; D gene: TRBD2; J gene: TRBJ2-7; V gene: TRBV5-6; clone size: -
CDR3 protein: CAWEEDRAIYGYTF; CDR3 DNA: TGTGCCTGGGAGGAGGACAGGGCCATATATGGCTACACCTTC; D gene: TRBD1; J gene: TRBJ1-2; V gene: TRBV30; clone size: -
CDR3 protein: CASSLGVDQPQHF; CDR3 DNA: TGTGCCAGCAGCTTAGGGGTGGATCAGCCCCAGCATTTT; D gene: -; J gene: TRBJ1-5; V gene: TRBV7-3; clone size: -
CDR3 protein: CSATDTQYF; CDR3 DNA: TGCAGTGCTACAGATACGCAGTATTTT; D gene: -; J gene: TRBJ2-3; V gene: TRBV20-1; clone size: -
CDR3 protein: CAWSVSWAEGYGYTF; CDR3 DNA: TGTGCCTGGAGTGTAAGCTGGGCGGAGGGATATGGCTACACCTTC; D gene: -; J gene: TRBJ1-2; V gene: TRBV30; clone size: few
CDR3 protein: CASSQGERFEQYF; CDR3 DNA: TGCGCCAGCAGCCAAGGGGAGAGGTTCGAGCAGTACTTC; D gene: -; J gene: TRBJ2-7; V gene: TRBV4-1; clone size: once
CDR3 protein: CASNQELSTGELFF; CDR3 DNA: TGTGCCAGTAATCAAGAACTTTCCACCGGGGAGCTGTTTTTT; D gene: -; J gene: TRBJ2-2; V gene: TRBV19; clone size: -
CDR3 protein: CASSLTAQRDLITDTQYF; CDR3 DNA: TGCGCCAGCAGCCTGACCGCCCAACGGGACTTAATCACAGATACGCAGTATTTT; D gene: -; J gene: TRBJ2-3; V gene: TRBV4-1; clone size: -
CDR3 protein: CASSPTTSGGSGANVLTF; CDR3 DNA: TGTGCCAGCAGCCCTACCACTAGCGGAGGATCTGGGGCCAACGTCCTGACTTTC; D gene: TRBD2; J gene: TRBJ2-6; V gene: TRBV5-6; clone size: -
CDR3 protein: CASTTPGAVNTEAFF; CDR3 DNA: TGTGCCAGCACCACCCCCGGGGCTGTGAACACTGAAGCTTTCTTT; D gene: -; J gene: TRBJ1-1; V gene: TRBV28; clone size: -
CDR3 protein: CSAQGQGDTGELFF; CDR3 DNA: TGCAGCGCCCAGGGACAGGGAGACACCGGGGAGCTGTTTTTT; D gene: TRBD1; J gene: TRBJ2-2; V gene: TRBV29-1; clone size: -
CDR3 protein: CASSLDVRSWEQYF; CDR3 DNA: TGTGCCAGCAGCTTGGATGTCAGGTCGTGGGAGCAGTACTTC; D gene: -; J gene: TRBJ2-7; V gene: TRBV5-5; clone size: -
CDR3 protein: CASSLVGSGRYEQYF; CDR3 DNA: TGTGCCAGCAGCTTAGTGGGCAGCGGGAGATACGAGCAGTACTTC; D gene: TRBD2; J gene: TRBJ2-7; V gene: TRBV7-9; clone size: -
CDR3 protein: CASSQEIHRGPTSPYEQYF; CDR3 DNA: TGTGCCAGCAGCCAAGAAATACACAGGGGGCCGACTTCCCCCTACGAGCAGTACTTC; D gene: TRBD1; J gene: TRBJ2-7; V gene: TRBV14; clone size: -
CDR3 protein: CASSPLLSTYEQYF; CDR3 DNA: TGTGCCAGCAGCCCGCTTTTGAGCACCTACGAGCAGTACTTC; D gene: -; J gene: TRBJ2-7; V gene: TRBV9; clone size: -
CDR3 protein: CASSFKDANTQYF; CDR3 DNA: TGCGCCAGCAGCTTTAAGGACGCCAATACGCAGTATTTT; D gene: -; J gene: TRBJ2-3; V gene: TRBV5-1; clone size: -
CDR3 protein: CASSEPHSGSYEQYF; CDR3 DNA: TGTGCCAGCAGTGAGCCGCATTCCGGTTCCTACGAGCAGTACTTC; D gene: -; J gene: TRBJ2-7; V gene: TRBV6-1; clone size: -
CDR3 protein: CASSSGWGQGHYEQYF; CDR3 DNA: TGTGCCAGCAGTTCAGGCTGGGGACAGGGACACTACGAGCAGTACTTC; D gene: TRBD1; J gene: TRBJ2-7; V gene: TRBV27; clone size: -
CDR3 protein: CASSPRTAGAGANVLTF; CDR3 DNA: TGTGCCAGCAGCCCCCGGACAGCGGGTGCTGGGGCCAACGTCCTGACTTTC; D gene: -; J gene: TRBJ2-6; V gene: TRBV7-9; clone size: -
CDR3 protein: CASSVDMTTYTEAFF; CDR3 DNA: TGTGCCAGCAGCGTAGACATGACCACCTACACTGAAGCTTTCTTT; D gene: -; J gene: TRBJ1-1; V gene: TRBV9; clone size: -
CDR3 protein: CASSLRPNPYEQYF; CDR3 DNA: TGTGCCAGCAGCTTAAGGCCCAACCCCTACGAGCAGTACTTC; D gene: -; J gene: TRBJ2-7; V gene: TRBV13; clone size: -
CDR3 protein: CASRGLRDTSRGNQPQHF; CDR3 DNA: TGTGCCAGCAGGGGCCTAAGGGACACATCCCGGGGGAATCAGCCCCAGCATTTT; D gene: -; J gene: TRBJ1-5; V gene: TRBV2; clone size: once
CDR3 protein: CASSVLADSLNEQFF; CDR3 DNA: TGTGCCAGCAGCGTATTAGCAGACAGCCTCAATGAGCAGTTCTTC; D gene: -; J gene: TRBJ2-1; V gene: TRBV9; clone size: few
CDR3 protein: CSARPDGEQFF; CDR3 DNA: TGCAGTGCTCGGCCTGACGGGGAGCAGTTCTTC; D gene: -; J gene: TRBJ2-1; V gene: TRBV20-1; clone size: -
CDR3 protein: CASSQGQLTYNEQFF; CDR3 DNA: TGTGCCAGCAGCCAAGGACAGCTAACCTACAATGAGCAGTTCTTC; D gene: -; J gene: TRBJ2-1; V gene: TRBV4-2; clone size: -
CDR3 protein: CAWREMFGGHF; CDR3 DNA: TGTGCCTGGAGGGAAATGTTTGGGGGGCACTTT; D gene: -; J gene: TRBJ1-1; V gene: TRBV30; clone size: -
CDR3 protein: CASSGQKNQPQHF; CDR3 DNA: TGTGCCAGCTCAGGACAGAAGAATCAGCCCCAGCATTTT; D gene: -; J gene: TRBJ1-5; V gene: TRBV18; clone size: -
CDR3 protein: CASSPPRRQGNTEAFF; CDR3 DNA: TGTGCCAGCTCACCACCGAGGCGACAGGGGAACACTGAAGCTTTCTTT; D gene: TRBD1; J gene: TRBJ1-1; V gene: TRBV18; clone size: -
CDR3 protein: CATSRDGSVDTDTQYF; CDR3 DNA: TGTGCCACCAGCAGAGATGGGAGCGTAGACACAGATACGCAGTATTTT; D gene: -; J gene: TRBJ2-3; V gene: TRBV15; clone size: -
CDR3 protein: CASSDLGTASYGYTF; CDR3 DNA: TGTGCCAGCAGTGACCTCGGGACAGCTTCGTATGGCTACACCTTC; D gene: TRBD1; J gene: TRBJ1-2; V gene: TRBV6-1; clone size: -
CDR3 protein: CASSTPEGYNEQFF; CDR3 DNA: TGTGCCAGCAGCACCCCCGAAGGATACAATGAGCAGTTCTTC; D gene: -; J gene: TRBJ2-1; V gene: TRBV7-8; clone size: -
CDR3 protein: CASSAGDTDTQYF; CDR3 DNA: TGTGCCAGCAGTGCGGGAGACACAGATACGCAGTATTTT; D gene: -; J gene: TRBJ2-3; V gene: TRBV6-4; clone size: -
CDR3 protein: CAWSRFRDRINYGYTF; CDR3 DNA: TGTGCCTGGAGCCGGTTTAGGGACCGGATTAACTATGGCTACACCTTC; D gene: -; J gene: TRBJ1-2; V gene: TRBV30; clone size: -
CDR3 protein: CASSEGGTQETQYF; CDR3 DNA: TGTGCCAGCAGTGAAGGGGGAACTCAAGAGACCCAGTACTTC; D gene: -; J gene: TRBJ2-5; V gene: TRBV6-1; clone size: -
CDR3 protein: CASSYSGFGANVLTF; CDR3 DNA: TGTGCCAGCAGTTACTCCGGGTTTGGGGCCAACGTCCTGACTTTC; D gene: -; J gene: TRBJ2-6; V gene: TRBV6-5; clone size: -
CDR3 protein: CASSLAGDGYEQYF; CDR3 DNA: TGTGCCAGCAGTTTAGCGGGAGATGGTTACGAGCAGTACTTC; D gene: TRBD2; J gene: TRBJ2-7; V gene: TRBV9; clone size: -
CDR3 protein: CASSPGNSYNEQFF; CDR3 DNA: TGTGCCAGTAGTCCCGGAAACTCCTACAATGAGCAGTTCTTC; D gene: -; J gene: TRBJ2-1; V gene: TRBV19; clone size: -
CDR3 protein: CASSFPAGGTNEKLFF; CDR3 DNA: TGTGCCAGCAGCTTCCCTGCCGGGGGGACTAATGAAAAACTGTTTTTT; D gene: -; J gene: TRBJ1-4; V gene: TRBV7-9; clone size: -
CDR3 protein: CASSEWDGSSSYEQYF; CDR3 DNA: TGTGCCAGCAGTGAATGGGACGGGAGCAGCTCCTACGAGCAGTACTTC; D gene: -; J gene: TRBJ2-7; V gene: TRBV6-1; clone size: medium-sized
CDR3 protein: CASSPTSEGGTFF; CDR3 DNA: TGTGCCAGCTCACCTACGTCTGAGGGAGGCACGTTCTTC; D gene: -; J gene: TRBJ2-1; V gene: TRBV18; clone size: -
CDR3 protein: CASSVEAGGDYEQYF; CDR3 DNA: TGTGCCAGCAGCGTAGAGGCGGGAGGCGACTACGAGCAGTACTTC; D gene: TRBD2; J gene: TRBJ2-7; V gene: TRBV9; clone size: -